The T cell receptor (beta chain) under discussion was sequenced for a study of T cell responses to AZD1222 COVID-19 vaccine. Overall study results and limits: Seropositive AZD1222 recipients at baseline numbered only six or seven. Repertoire sampling happened only post peak T cell response. Spike regions recognized by vaccine-associated CD4 TCRs spanned the protein, led by 160-218 and 743-854. Clonal diversity was possibly underestimated, and the donors were mostly white British, with more females.

Trimming cost V 1 base and J 5 bases, with 6 bases left between them. The CDR3 sequence is 11 residues long. Germline V gene lookup returns CDR1 GTSNPN and CDR2 SVGIG (reference sequence). Clones were sequenced by immunoSEQ multiplex PCR, and TCRdb holds only the in-frame ones, with some missing. The sample has over 150,000 clones; 92% are singletons. Notes on this clone: The antigen is not known.

The chain carries TRBV30 and TRBJ2-7; D is undetermined. The receptor's source is an adult in good health. Specimen: peripheral blood, collected on day 0 of MenACWY control vaccination. Here the CDR3 DNA reads TGTGCCTGGAGTGGGCTAGACGAGCAGTACTTC. Translating it yields CAWSGLDEQYF.